Following are 19 T cell receptor beta chains from one sample sequenced in a study of T cells in Graves' hyperthyroidism and ophthalmopathy (dated by TCRdb to between 2018 and 2020). Library method: multiplex PCR. Instrument on record: Illumina HiSeq 2000. Amplification of TCR beta CDR3 regions was carried out from RNA transcripts. The TCR CDR3 was subjected to a first round of RT-PCR using the HTBI primer set and the Qiagen OneStep RT-PCR kit. TCRdb reprocessed the public reads (quality trimming at Q25 with fastp, clone calling with MiXCR) and kept in-frame beta chains. Each entry merges the rows of one CDR3 protein and shows their most common DNA and genes. For this sample the table gives 200,000 to 250,000 distinct CDR3 sequences, of which less than 20% were detected only once. Under 35% of the sample comes from the top ten. Source material: blood. The receptors shown here come from a woman under 30 with Graves' ophthalmopathy.

The sample holds many counts of this clonotype. The rearrangement links TRBV28 to TRBJ1-1; D remains unclear. The CDR3 consists of 13 residues. Trimming cost V 6 bases and J 4 bases, with 12 bases left between them. Germline V gene sequence: CDR1 MDHEN, CDR2 SYDVKM. DNA of the CDR3: TGTGCCAGCAGCCTCAACAGTATCACTGAAGCTTTCTTT. Protein sequence: CASSLNSITEAFF.

The sample holds many counts of this clonotype. The chain couples TRBV27 to TRBJ2-1; D unclear. The CDR3 runs to 15 residues. Looked up from germline, CDR1 is MNHEY and CDR2 is SMNVEV (reference sequence). Trimming stripped 2 bases from V and 0 bases from J, with 8 bases between. CDR3 amino acids: CASSLEGGSYNEQFF. Here the CDR3 DNA reads TGTGCCAGCAGTTTAGAAGGTGGCTCCTACAATGAGCAGTTCTTC.

The chain is built from TRBV20-1 and TRBJ2-5; 7 bases are a match to TRBD2. The germline gives CDR1 DFQATT, CDR2 SNEGSKA (reference sequence). V was pared by 6 bases and J by 0 bases, with 1 base of the junction left unmatched. This CDR3 is built from 12 residues. The CDR3 DNA follows: TGCAGTGCAGCGGGGTACCAAGAGACCCAGTACTTC. Encoded protein: CSAAGYQETQYF.

In its sample, this clonotype was seen a few times. This chain links TRBV5-6 with TRBJ1-2; D is perhaps TRBD1 (6 bases). V gave up 3 bases and J gave up 2 bases, with 14 bases separating them. The CDR3 consists of 15 residues. CDR1 SGHDT and CDR2 YYEEEE come from the germline V gene. In DNA, the CDR3 is TGTGCCAGCAGCTCCGGTCCAGGGACAAACTATGGCTACACCTTC. Protein: CASSSGPGTNYGYTF. Full variable domain (remainder filled in from reference TRBV5-6 and TRBJ1-2): DAGVTQSPTHLIKTRGQQVTLRCSPKSGHDTVSWYQQALGQGPQFIFQYYEEEERQRGNFPDRFSGHQFPNYSSELNVNALLLGDSALYLCASSSGPGTNYGYTFGSGTRLTVV.

This clonotype was seen many times. The V and J genes are TRBV6-1 and TRBJ1-1; D is undetermined. CDR1 is MNHNS, CDR2 SASEGT, per germline. The CDR3 totals 15 residues. The ends were cut back, 5 bases at V and 0 bases at J, with 13 bases in the middle. CDR3 loop: CASSYTVVVNTEAFF. CDR3 sequence (DNA): TGTGCCAGCAGTTACACGGTGGTGGTGAACACTGAAGCTTTCTTT.

This clonotype was seen a single time. CDR3 sequence: CASSTRDRGNLETQYF. CDR3 nucleotide sequence: TGTGCCAGCAGCACCCGGGACAGGGGGAACTTGGAGACCCAGTACTTC. The chain joins TRBV14 to TRBJ2-5, with 11 bases fitting TRBD1. Losses at the gene ends were 5 bases for V and 5 bases for J; bases not matched to a gene: 10. This CDR3 has 16 residues. Per germline, CDR1 SGHDN and CDR2 FVKESK. The full variable domain, with the rest looked up from reference TRBV14 and TRBJ2-5, is EAGVTQFPSHSVIEKGQTVTLRCDPISGHDNLYWYRRVMGKEIKFLLHFVKESKQDESGMPNNRFLAERTGGTYSTLKVQPAELEDSGVYFCASSTRDRGNLETQYFGPGTRLLVL.

Many counts were recorded for this clonotype. The rearrangement links TRBV3-1 to TRBJ2-2; D is tentatively TRBD1 or TRBD2 (5 bases each). Germline V CDR1 and CDR2: LGHDT, YNNKEL (reference sequence). CDR3 length: 14 amino acids. Trimming took off 1 base at V and 4 bases at J, with 7 bases between the two ends. CDR3 protein: CASSQAGSTGELFF. CDR3 nucleotide sequence: TGTGCCAGCAGCCAAGCAGGGAGCACCGGGGAGCTGTTTTTT. Based on the CDR3 plus reference TRBV3-1 and TRBJ2-2, the full variable domain is DTAVSQTPKYLVTQMGNDKSIKCEQNLGHDTMYWYKQDSKKFLKIMFSYNNKELIINETVPNRFSPKSPDKAHLNLHINSLELGDSAVYFCASSQAGSTGELFFGEGSRLTVL.

In this sample, this clonotype turned up many times. CDR3 in DNA: TGTGCCAGCAGGCCCCGAGGGGGGGGCAGAGAGACCCAGTACTTC. This gives the protein CASRPRGGGRETQYF. The J gene is TRBJ2-5, the V gene TRBV27; tentative D call: TRBD2 (7 bases). There are 15 residues in the CDR3. The V gene's germline CDR1 is MNHEY and CDR2 SMNVEV (reference sequence). The V and J ends lost 6 bases and 4 bases respectively, with 18 bases between them.

This clonotype was detected many times. The chain has TRBV30 and TRBJ2-7, with D possibly being TRBD2 (5 bases). There are 15 residues in the CDR3. Germline lookup yields CDR1 GTSNPN and CDR2 SVGIG (reference sequence). The ends were cut back, 0 bases at V and 7 bases at J, with 19 bases in the middle. CDR3 sequence: CAWSVLEGASGEQYF. The CDR3 DNA follows: TGTGCCTGGAGTGTACTAGAGGGAGCCTCAGGAGAGCAGTACTTC.

On this clonotype itself: A single base separates this from a much larger clone, so it may be a read error. This chain uses TRBV30 with TRBJ2-1, with D possibly matching TRBD2 (5 bases). This CDR3 is built from 11 residues. Per germline, CDR1 GTSNPN and CDR2 SVGIG (reference sequence). Here the CDR3 reads CAWRTTNGQFF. CDR3 DNA sequence: TGTGCCTGGAGGACTACTAATGGGCAGTTCTTC.

This clonotype was recorded at least ten times. The CDR3 region is CASSSQREGYEQYF. The CDR3 coding sequence is TGTGCCAGCAGCTCCCAGCGGGAGGGCTACGAGCAGTACTTC. The rearrangement links TRBV7-2 to TRBJ2-7; 10 bases line up with TRBD2. The CDR3 length is 14 residues. CDR1 is SGHTA, CDR2 FQGNSA, per germline. V gave up 4 bases and J gave up 3 bases; unmatched junction bases: 3.

This clonotype was detected ten times or more. The rearrangement links TRBV4-1 to TRBJ2-7; D uncertain. This CDR3 is built from 15 residues. Germline V lookup: CDR1 MGHRA, CDR2 YSYEKL. V lost 0 bases to trimming and J lost 2 bases, with 11 bases between them. The CDR3 loop is CASSQEDHVAYEQYF. The CDR3 region has the DNA TGCGCCAGCAGCCAAGAGGACCACGTCGCCTACGAGCAGTACTTC.

This clonotype was picked up many times. The rearrangement links TRBV6-1 to TRBJ1-1, with 7 positions matching TRBD1. V lost 6 bases and J lost 4; bases outside the gene matches: 11. The CDR3 totals 15 residues. Germline V gene data show CDR1 as MNHNS and CDR2 as SASEGT. CDR3 DNA: TGTGCCAGCAGGTCAGGACAGGTGGAGGGCACTGAAGCTTTCTTT. It is translated as CASRSGQVEGTEAFF.

This clonotype was seen only once. The J gene is TRBJ2-3, the V gene TRBV20-1; 14 bases align to TRBD2. The germline V gene has CDR1 DFQATT and CDR2 SNEGSKA (reference sequence). The CDR3 totals 17 residues. Trimming cost V 5 bases and J 2 bases; bases outside gene matches: 9. In DNA, the CDR3 is TGCAGTGCTCCCGGGGGGACTAGCGGGAGAGTCACAGATACGCAGTATTTT. It encodes CSAPGGTSGRVTDTQYF.

In this sample, this clonotype turned up many times. The rearrangement links TRBV20-1 to TRBJ2-7; no clear D. Trimming pared 6 bases from V and 4 bases from J, leaving 25 bases between. The CDR3 runs 16 residues. CDR1 and CDR2 (germline): DFQATT, SNEGSKA (reference sequence). The CDR3 DNA reads TGCAGTGCCAAAAAGCCGCGAGTGAACCGCCCATACGAGCAGTACTTC. Its protein is CSAKKPRVNRPYEQYF.

The sample holds many counts of this clonotype. The chain has TRBV7-8 and TRBJ1-2, with D uncertain. The CDR3 spans 14 residues. Germline V gene sequence: CDR1 SGHVS, CDR2 FQNEAQ. The V end was cut by 3 bases, the J end by 4 bases, with 12 bases between. The CDR3 sequence is CASSFLAASYGYTF. CDR3 bases: TGTGCCAGCAGCTTCCTCGCAGCCAGCTATGGCTACACCTTC.

This clonotype has a count of ten or more. The chain has TRBV20-1 and TRBJ2-3; D gene ambiguous. The CDR3 extends over 13 amino acids. Trimming pared 3 bases from V and 0 bases from J, leaving 7 bases between. Germline CDR1 DFQATT, CDR2 SNEGSKA (reference sequence). The CDR3, as DNA: TGCAGTGCTAGGACACTTAGCACAGATACGCAGTATTTT. Translated, it gives CSARTLSTDTQYF.

In this sample, this clonotype turned up many times. The gene calls are TRBV9 and TRBJ2-5, with a tentative D call TRBD2 (6 bases). V was trimmed by 3 bases and J by 2 bases, leaving 11 bases between them. Germline V gene sequence: CDR1 SGDLS, CDR2 YYNGEE. This CDR3 is 14 amino acids long. This CDR3 is CASSARREQETQYF. Here the CDR3 DNA reads TGTGCCAGCAGCGCCAGGAGGGAACAAGAGACCCAGTACTTC.

This clonotype was recorded at least ten times. The chain carries TRBV29-1 and TRBJ1-4; D unclear. V lost 6 bases and J 0 bases, leaving 11 bases between the germline ends. The CDR3 consists of 14 residues. CDR1 and CDR2 (germline): SQVTM, ANQGSEA. The CDR3 spells CSVDIFATNEKLFF. The CDR3 nucleotides are TGCAGCGTCGACATATTTGCAACTAATGAAAAACTGTTTTTT.